Below are 15 T cell receptor beta chains sequenced from a single sample in a study of T cells in localized non-small cell lung cancer. Method: immunoSEQ multiplex PCR; TCRdb's copy keeps in-frame clones and lacks some. The table has 35,000 to 50,000 clones, roughly 83% seen once. The source was PBMCs, collected before any cancer treatment. All receptors come from a woman aged 40 to 75 with stage II squamous cell lung carcinoma.

The gene calls are TRBV29-1 and TRBJ1-1; 9 positions match TRBD1. CDR3 length: 11 amino acids. V shed 7 bases, J shed 11 bases, and the junction held 8 bases outside the gene matches. Germline assignment: CDR1 SQVTM and CDR2 ANQGSEA. The CDR3 DNA is TGCAGCGGGGGACAGGGCGTTACGGCTTTCTTT. The encoded protein is CSGGQGVTAFF.

V is TRBV6-5 and J is TRBJ2-7; 7 bases are a match to TRBD1. Trimming cost V 5 bases and J 3 bases; bases outside gene matches: 10. Per the germline V gene, CDR1 is MNHEY and CDR2 is SVGAGI. CDR3 length: 15 amino acids. In DNA form, the CDR3 reads TGTGCCAGCAGTGGCCCGGGACAGCACCTCTACGAGCAGTACTTC. Translating gives CASSGPGQHLYEQYF.

This rearrangement joins TRBV15 to TRBJ2-7; 7 bases are a match to TRBD1. The V and J ends lost 3 bases and 3 bases, in that order; junction bases with no gene match: 11. The CDR3 loop spans 16 amino acids. Germline CDR1 and CDR2: LNHNV and YYDKDF (reference sequence). CDR3 sequence reads: CATSRGQTGIYYEQYF. In DNA, the CDR3 is TGTGCCACCAGCAGGGGACAGACCGGAATCTACTACGAGCAGTACTTC.

The CDR3 coding sequence is TGTGCCAGCAGCCCCAGTTGGGACCCTTCCACTGAAGCTTTCTTT. Translated, it gives CASSPSWDPSTEAFF. The J gene is TRBJ1-1, the V gene TRBV7-2; perhaps TRBD1 as D (5 bases). The germline V gene has CDR1 SGHTA and CDR2 FQGNSA. The CDR3 runs 15 residues. The V gene lost 5 bases and the J gene lost 4 bases, with 17 bases spanning the gap. Combining the CDR3 with reference TRBV7-2 and TRBJ1-1 gives the whole variable domain GAGVSQSPSNKVTEKGKDVELRCDPISGHTALYWYRQSLGQGLEFLIYFQGNSAPDKSGLPSDRFSAERTGGSVSTLTIQRTQQEDSAVYLCASSPSWDPSTEAFFGQGTRLTVV.

This clone was found a few times. The chain combines TRBV6-5 with TRBJ2-7; the D is unclear. The CDR3 runs to 14 residues. Germline V gene lookup returns CDR1 MNHEY and CDR2 SVGAGI. V lost 6 bases to trimming and J lost 4 bases, with 16 bases between them. For the CDR3, the DNA is TGTGCCAGCAGCCTTGGGATTAGTCAGTACGAGCAGTACTTC. This encodes CASSLGISQYEQYF.

The rearrangement links TRBV5-1 to TRBJ2-7, with 7 bases identical to TRBD2. The J segment lost 3 bases and the V segment lost 4 bases, leaving 7 bases of the junction unmatched. Germline CDR1 reads SGHRS; CDR2 reads YFSETQ. The CDR3 loop spans 14 amino acids. CDR3 amino acids: CASSPTAGVYEQYF. CDR3 sequence (DNA): TGCGCCAGCAGCCCCACGGCGGGAGTCTACGAGCAGTACTTC.

V and J are TRBV28 and TRBJ1-5; tentatively, D is TRBD1 (6 bases). The germline V gene has CDR1 MDHEN and CDR2 SYDVKM. Trimming took off 4 bases at V and 6 bases at J, with 16 bases between the two ends. This CDR3 contains 15 residues. The CDR3 sequence is CASSYHQGTLQPQHF. As DNA, the CDR3 is TGTGCCAGCAGTTATCACCAGGGGACCCTTCAGCCCCAGCATTTT.

The chain uses TRBV2 and TRBJ1-1, with D unresolved. The CDR3 totals 14 residues. V dropped 7 bases and J dropped 0 bases, with 12 bases sitting between them. CDR1 and CDR2 from the germline V gene are SNHLY and FYNNEI. CDR3 residues: CASTSPPMNTEAFF. The CDR3 DNA reads TGTGCCAGCACCTCTCCGCCAATGAACACTGAAGCTTTCTTT. Full variable domain (rest looked up from reference TRBV2 and TRBJ1-1): EPEVTQTPSHQVTQMGQEVILRCVPISNHLYFYWYRQILGQKVEFLVSFYNNEISEKSEIFDDQFSVERPDGSNFTLKIRSTKLEDSAMYFCASTSPPMNTEAFFGQGTRLTVV.

This chain uses TRBV7-9 with TRBJ1-5, with a tentative D call TRBD1 (5 bases). Trimming removed 1 base from V and 3 bases from J, with 10 bases in between. The CDR3 covers 15 residues. CDR1 is SEHNR and CDR2 is FQNEAQ in the germline V gene (reference sequence). The CDR3 DNA sequence: TGTGCCAGCAGCTTAGGTGTGGGGGTCAATCAGCCCCAGCATTTT. Translating gives CASSLGVGVNQPQHF.

V gene TRBV5-6 combines with J gene TRBJ1-2, with a possible D match to TRBD1 (5 bases). CDR3 length equals 15 residues. Germline V CDR1 and CDR2: SGHDT, YYEEEE. V lost 0 bases and J 6 bases, leaving 15 bases between the germline ends. The CDR3 coding sequence is TGTGCCAGCAGCTTGGAATGGCGGCCCAGGGATGGCTACACCTTC. This encodes CASSLEWRPRDGYTF.

Only a few counts were recorded for this clone. This rearrangement joins TRBV27 to TRBJ2-6; D unclear. Germline CDR1 and CDR2: MNHEY and SMNVEV (reference sequence). The CDR3 spans 17 residues. V gave up 2 bases and J gave up 0 bases, with 11 bases separating them. CDR3 region: CASSLKRTSSGANVLTF. In DNA, the CDR3 is TGTGCCAGCAGTTTAAAAAGGACCAGCTCTGGGGCCAACGTCCTGACTTTC.

This clone came up many times. The chain has TRBV19 and TRBJ2-1; a weak D match, TRBD2 (5 bases). Trimming pared 3 bases from V and 6 bases from J, leaving 18 bases between. This CDR3 has 16 residues. Germline loops: CDR1 LNHDA, CDR2 SQIVND (reference sequence). The CDR3 sequence: CASSIWFSGRGNEQFF. DNA for the CDR3: TGTGCCAGTAGTATCTGGTTTAGTGGGAGAGGCAATGAGCAGTTCTTC.

The rearrangement uses TRBV2 and TRBJ2-7; TRBD1 matches at 7 bases. The junction had 5 bases not matched to a gene; V was cut back by 7 bases and J by 5 bases. From germline, CDR1 is SNHLY and CDR2 FYNNEI. The CDR3 length is 12 residues. CDR3 residues: CASKGAYDEQYV. Here the CDR3 DNA reads TGTGCCAGCAAGGGGGCTTACGACGAGCAGTACGTC.

CDR3 protein: CATQTPGTGASNEKLFF. The CDR3 nucleotides read TGTGCCACCCAAACCCCCGGTACAGGGGCGTCTAATGAAAAACTGTTTTTT. This chain connects TRBV19 to TRBJ1-4, with 7 bases matching TRBD1. V was clipped by 10 bases and J by 3 bases; unmatched bases: 17. In germline, CDR1 is LNHDA, CDR2 SQIVND (reference sequence). The CDR3 spans 17 residues.

This clone has a count of ten or more. This chain uses TRBV5-1 with TRBJ2-7; D is undetermined. The germline V and J ends were trimmed by 1 base and 7 bases, with 15 bases remaining between them. Germline values: CDR1 SGHRS, CDR2 YFSETQ. This CDR3 has 14 amino acids. The CDR3: CASSLFLSVGEQYF. The CDR3 nucleotides are TGCGCCAGCAGCTTGTTCCTCTCCGTCGGGGAGCAGTACTTC. Variable domain in full (rest from reference TRBV5-1 and TRBJ2-7): KAGVTQTPRYLIKTRGQQVTLSCSPISGHRSVSWYQQTPGQGLQFLFEYFSETQRNKGNFPGRFSGRQFSNSRSEMNVSTLELGDSALYLCASSLFLSVGEQYFGPGTRLTVT.